This is a list of T cell receptor beta chains from one sample in a study of blood T cell repertoires in COVID-19. Some clones are missing from TCRdb's copy, which holds only in-frame ones; the method was immunoSEQ multiplex PCR. The data show around 80,000 clones, around 88% seen once. Sequencing input: peripheral blood. The receptors originated from a woman over 75 with acute or convalescent COVID-19. The CDR3 runs from the conserved cysteine through the conserved F or W. The D gene is left open where the match is weak. Some rows have no size entry. The others give once, few or many, or a class for an expanded clone.

d_call	j_call	clone_size	v_call	cdr3_nt	cdr3_aa
.	TRBJ2-7	.	TRBV9	TGTGCCAGCAGCGTAGCCGACGGCGGCTACGAGCAGTACTTC	CASSVADGGYEQYF
.	TRBJ2-5	.	TRBV7-2	TGTGCCAGCAGCCCCCGGGCGGGGCGGGAGACCCAGTACTTC	CASSPRAGRETQYF
TRBD1	TRBJ1-2	few	TRBV9	TGTGCCAGCAGCGACCGGGACAGGGGGGATTATGGCTACACCTTC	CASSDRDRGDYGYTF
.	TRBJ2-7	.	TRBV10-3	TGTGCCATCAGTACACGGGGAGTCGGGTACGAGCAGTACTTC	CAISTRGVGYEQYF
TRBD2	TRBJ2-5	.	TRBV6-2/TRBV6-3	TGTGCCAGCAGTTCCCCCTCCCGAAAATCACCTAGCGGGTCTTCGTCGACCCAGTACTTC	CASSSPSRKSPSGSSSTQYF
.	TRBJ2-3	.	TRBV19	TGTGCCAGTAGTATTCTAGCTGGTACGCAGTATTTT	CASSILAGTQYF
TRBD2	TRBJ2-1	.	TRBV7-9	TGTGCCAGCAGTACCGGGACTAGCGTGGGTGGACAGTCCTACAATGAGCAGTTCTTC	CASSTGTSVGGQSYNEQFF
TRBD2	TRBJ2-1	few	TRBV5-1	TGCGCCAGCAGCGAGGACCCGGGGGGGCTTAATGAGCAGTTCTTC	CASSEDPGGLNEQFF
.	TRBJ1-6	.	TRBV7-2	TGTGCCAGCAGCTCACTGGGGGGGACTAATTCACCCCTCCACTTT	CASSSLGGTNSPLHF
TRBD2	TRBJ2-5	.	TRBV2	TGTGCCAGCAGTCGGAGCGGGGGGGGGCAAGAGACCCAGTACTTC	CASSRSGGGQETQYF
TRBD1	TRBJ1-1	.	TRBV12-5	TGTGCTAGTGGTTTGGCGCCGGGACAGTTGAACACTGAAGCTTTCTTT	CASGLAPGQLNTEAFF
.	TRBJ2-1	.	TRBV27	TGTGCCAGCAGTCGGTCCAGGGGCAATGAGCAGTTCTTC	CASSRSRGNEQFF
TRBD1	TRBJ2-4	.	TRBV2	TGTGCCAGCGAAGACCCGGGACAGGGAAAAAACATTCAGTACTTC	CASEDPGQGKNIQYF
.	TRBJ2-2	.	TRBV7-9	TGTGCCAGCAGCTTTAATTCCGGGGAGCTGTTTTTT	CASSFNSGELFF
TRBD2	TRBJ2-3	.	TRBV19	TGTGCCACCGCTTCACCACCCGTCGGGACTAGCGGGAGTCGTGCAGATACGCAGTATTTT	CATASPPVGTSGSRADTQYF
TRBD1	TRBJ1-1	.	TRBV10-3	TGTGCCATCAGTGGGACAGGGTTCACTGAAGCTTTCTTT	CAISGTGFTEAFF
TRBD2	TRBJ2-1	.	TRBV7-9	TGTGCCAGCAGCTCAGGGACTAGCGGGAGGGCCTCGGACAATGAGCAGTTCTTC	CASSSGTSGRASDNEQFF
.	TRBJ1-5	.	TRBV6-1	TGTGCCAGCAGTGAGAGCGGCAGACACAATCAGCCCCAGCATTTT	CASSESGRHNQPQHF
TRBD1	TRBJ1-6	.	TRBV6-6	TGTGCCAGCAGTGGGGATGGACAGGGCGGAGAATCACCCCTCCACTTT	CASSGDGQGGESPLHF
TRBD1	TRBJ1-2	.	TRBV6-5	TGTGCCAGCAGTATCGACAGGGGGGTTGGCTACACCTTC	CASSIDRGVGYTF
.	TRBJ2-1	.	TRBV27	TGTGCCAGCAGTGTGTACGGTAATGAGCAGTTCTTC	CASSVYGNEQFF